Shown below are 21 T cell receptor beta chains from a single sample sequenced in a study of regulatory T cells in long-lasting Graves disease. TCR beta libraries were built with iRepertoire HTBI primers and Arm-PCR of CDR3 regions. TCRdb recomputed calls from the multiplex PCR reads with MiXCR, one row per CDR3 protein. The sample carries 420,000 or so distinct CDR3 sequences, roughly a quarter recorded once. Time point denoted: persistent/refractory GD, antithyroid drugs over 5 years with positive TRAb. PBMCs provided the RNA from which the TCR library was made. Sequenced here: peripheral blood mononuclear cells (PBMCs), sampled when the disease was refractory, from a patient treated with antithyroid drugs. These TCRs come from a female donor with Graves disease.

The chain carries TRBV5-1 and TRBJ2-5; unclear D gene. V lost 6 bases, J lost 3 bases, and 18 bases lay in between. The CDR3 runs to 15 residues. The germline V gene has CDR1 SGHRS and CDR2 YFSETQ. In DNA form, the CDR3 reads TGCGCCAGCATTAGTGGATTGGCAGGAGAAGAGACCCAGTACTTC. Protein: CASISGLAGEETQYF.

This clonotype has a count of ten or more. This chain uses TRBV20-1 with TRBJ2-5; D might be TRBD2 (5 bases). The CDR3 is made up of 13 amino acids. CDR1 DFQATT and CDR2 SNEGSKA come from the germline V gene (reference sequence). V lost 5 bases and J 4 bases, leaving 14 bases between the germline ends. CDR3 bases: TGCAGTGCTGACGGGGTGTCGGGAGAGACCCAGTACTTC. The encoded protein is CSADGVSGETQYF.

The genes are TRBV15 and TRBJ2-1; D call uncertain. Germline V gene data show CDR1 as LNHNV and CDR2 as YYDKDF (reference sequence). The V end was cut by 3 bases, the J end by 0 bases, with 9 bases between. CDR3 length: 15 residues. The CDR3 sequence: CATSSKRGSYNEQFF. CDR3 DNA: TGTGCCACCAGCAGTAAGAGAGGCTCCTACAATGAGCAGTTCTTC.

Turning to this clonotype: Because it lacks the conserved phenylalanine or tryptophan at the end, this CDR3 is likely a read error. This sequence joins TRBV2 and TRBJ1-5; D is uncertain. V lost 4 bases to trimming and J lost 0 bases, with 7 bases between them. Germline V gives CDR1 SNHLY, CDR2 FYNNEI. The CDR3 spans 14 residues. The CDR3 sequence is CASSGDLSNQPQHS. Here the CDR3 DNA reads TGTGCCAGCAGTGGAGACCTTAGCAATCAGCCCCAGCATTCT.

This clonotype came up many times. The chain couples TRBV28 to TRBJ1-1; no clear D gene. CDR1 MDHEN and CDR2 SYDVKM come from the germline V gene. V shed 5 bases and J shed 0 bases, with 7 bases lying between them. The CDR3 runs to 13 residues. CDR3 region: CASSPLVNTEAFF. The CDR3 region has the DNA TGTGCCAGCAGTCCCCTCGTGAACACTGAAGCTTTCTTT.

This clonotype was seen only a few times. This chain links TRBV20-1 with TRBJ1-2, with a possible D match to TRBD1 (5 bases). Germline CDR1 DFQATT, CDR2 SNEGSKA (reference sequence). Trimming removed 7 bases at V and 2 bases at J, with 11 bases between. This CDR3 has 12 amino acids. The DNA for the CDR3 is TGCAGTGTAGGGGACGTGAACTATGGCTACACCTTC. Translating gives CSVGDVNYGYTF.

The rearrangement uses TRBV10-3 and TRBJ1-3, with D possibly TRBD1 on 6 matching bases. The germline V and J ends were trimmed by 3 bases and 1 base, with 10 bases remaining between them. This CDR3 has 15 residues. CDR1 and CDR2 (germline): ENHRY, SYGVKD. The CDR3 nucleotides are TGTGCCATCAGTGACCCCAGGGGATCTGGAAACACCATATATTTT. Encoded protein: CAISDPRGSGNTIYF.

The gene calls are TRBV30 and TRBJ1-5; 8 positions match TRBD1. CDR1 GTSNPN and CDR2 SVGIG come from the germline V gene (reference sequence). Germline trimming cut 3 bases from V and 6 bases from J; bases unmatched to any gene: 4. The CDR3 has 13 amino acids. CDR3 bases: TGTGCCTGGAGCTCAGGGGGCGGTCAGCCCCAGCATTTT. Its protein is CAWSSGGGQPQHF.

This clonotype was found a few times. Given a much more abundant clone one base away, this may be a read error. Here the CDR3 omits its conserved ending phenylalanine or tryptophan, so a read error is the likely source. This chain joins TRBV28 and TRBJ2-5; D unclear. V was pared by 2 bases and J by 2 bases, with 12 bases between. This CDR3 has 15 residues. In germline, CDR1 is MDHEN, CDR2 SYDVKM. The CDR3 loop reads CASSLRSATQETQYS. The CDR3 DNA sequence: TGTGCCAGCAGTTTAAGGTCAGCGACTCAAGAGACCCAGTACTCC.

The CDR3 DNA is TGTGCCAGCAGTTACTGGGTGGATGGCTACACCTTC. Translation gives CASSYWVDGYTF. This sequence joins TRBV6-5 and TRBJ1-2; D is uncertain. CDR1 and CDR2 from the germline V gene are MNHEY and SVGAGI. V was shortened by 1 base and J by 6 bases, with 6 bases between the two germline ends. The CDR3 consists of 12 residues.

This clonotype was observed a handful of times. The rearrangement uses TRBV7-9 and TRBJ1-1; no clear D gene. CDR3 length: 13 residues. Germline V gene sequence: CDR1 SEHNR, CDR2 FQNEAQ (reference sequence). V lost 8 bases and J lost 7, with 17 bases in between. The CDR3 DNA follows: TGTGCCAGCGCTGGCGGGGTTGGTGGTGAAGCTTTCTTT. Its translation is CASAGGVGGEAFF.

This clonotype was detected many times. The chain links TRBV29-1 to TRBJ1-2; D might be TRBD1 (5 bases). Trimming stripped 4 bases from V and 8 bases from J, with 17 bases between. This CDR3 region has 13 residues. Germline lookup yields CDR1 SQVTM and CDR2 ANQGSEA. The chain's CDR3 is CSVGETAGLGYTF. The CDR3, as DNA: TGCAGCGTTGGTGAGACAGCGGGTTTGGGCTACACCTTC. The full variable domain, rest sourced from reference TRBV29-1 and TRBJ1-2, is SAVISQKPSRDICQRGTSLTIQCQVDSQVTMMFWYRQQPGQSLTLIATANQGSEATYESGFVIDKFPISRPNLTFSTLTVSNMSPEDSSIYLCSVGETAGLGYTFGSGTRLTVV.

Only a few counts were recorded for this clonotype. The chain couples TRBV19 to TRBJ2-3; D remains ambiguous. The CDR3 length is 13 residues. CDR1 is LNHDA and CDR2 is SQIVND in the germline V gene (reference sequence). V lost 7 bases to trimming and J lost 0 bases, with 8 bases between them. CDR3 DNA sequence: TGTGCCAGTAAGGCGGATAGCACAGATACGCAGTATTTT. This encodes CASKADSTDTQYF.

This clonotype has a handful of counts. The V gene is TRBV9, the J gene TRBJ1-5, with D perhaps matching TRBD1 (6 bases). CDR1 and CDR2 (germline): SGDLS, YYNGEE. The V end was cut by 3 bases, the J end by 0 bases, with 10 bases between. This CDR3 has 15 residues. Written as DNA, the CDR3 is TGTGCCAGCAGCGGGACAGCGAATAGCAATCAGCCCCAGCATTTT. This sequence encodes CASSGTANSNQPQHF.

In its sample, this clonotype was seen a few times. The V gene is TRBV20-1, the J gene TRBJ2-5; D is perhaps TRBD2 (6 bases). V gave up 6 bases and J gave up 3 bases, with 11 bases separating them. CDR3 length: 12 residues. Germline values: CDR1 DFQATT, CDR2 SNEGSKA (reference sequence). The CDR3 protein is CSAAGSEETQYF. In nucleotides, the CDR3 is TGCAGTGCCGCGGGGTCTGAAGAGACCCAGTACTTC.

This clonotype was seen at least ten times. For the CDR3, the DNA is TGTGCCTGGAGTCCCCTTCCGGCTGGCTACACCTTC. It yields the protein CAWSPLPAGYTF. V gene TRBV30 combines with J gene TRBJ1-2, with no clear D. CDR1 is GTSNPN, CDR2 SVGIG, per germline (reference sequence). The CDR3 extends over 12 amino acids. The V and J ends lost 2 bases and 7 bases respectively, with 11 bases between them.

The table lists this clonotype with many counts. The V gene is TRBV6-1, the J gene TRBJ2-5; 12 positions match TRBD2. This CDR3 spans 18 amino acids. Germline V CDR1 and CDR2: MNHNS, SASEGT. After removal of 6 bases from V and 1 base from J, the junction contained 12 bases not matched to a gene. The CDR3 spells CASSKLSSGRAGQETQYF. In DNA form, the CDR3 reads TGTGCCAGCAGCAAACTTTCTAGCGGGAGGGCTGGCCAAGAGACCCAGTACTTC.

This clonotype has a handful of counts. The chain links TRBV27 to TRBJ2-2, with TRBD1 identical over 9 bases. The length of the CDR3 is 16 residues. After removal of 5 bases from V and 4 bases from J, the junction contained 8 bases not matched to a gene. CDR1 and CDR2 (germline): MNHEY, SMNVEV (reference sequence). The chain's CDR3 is CASSEYRGQGTGELFF. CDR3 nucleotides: TGTGCCAGCAGTGAATACAGGGGGCAAGGCACCGGGGAGCTGTTTTTT.

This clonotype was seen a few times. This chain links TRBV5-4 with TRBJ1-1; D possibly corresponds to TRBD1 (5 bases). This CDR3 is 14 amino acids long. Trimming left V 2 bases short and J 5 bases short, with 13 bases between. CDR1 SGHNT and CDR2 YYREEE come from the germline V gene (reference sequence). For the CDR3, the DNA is TGTGCCAGCAGCTTAACCGGGACTATGACTGAAGCTTTCTTT. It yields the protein CASSLTGTMTEAFF. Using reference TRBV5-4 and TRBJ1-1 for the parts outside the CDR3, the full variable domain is ETGVTQSPTHLIKTRGQQVTLRCSSQSGHNTVSWYQQALGQGPQFIFQYYREEENGRGNFPPRFSGLQFPNYSSELNVNALELDDSALYLCASSLTGTMTEAFFGQGTRLTVV.

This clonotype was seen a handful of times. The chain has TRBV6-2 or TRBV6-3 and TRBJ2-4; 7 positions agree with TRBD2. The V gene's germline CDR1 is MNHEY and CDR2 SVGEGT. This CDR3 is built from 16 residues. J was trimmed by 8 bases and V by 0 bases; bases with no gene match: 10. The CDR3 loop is CASSYSSGEGRDIQYF. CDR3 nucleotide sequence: TGTGCCAGCAGTTACTCGTCGGGGGAGGGTAGGGACATTCAGTACTTC.

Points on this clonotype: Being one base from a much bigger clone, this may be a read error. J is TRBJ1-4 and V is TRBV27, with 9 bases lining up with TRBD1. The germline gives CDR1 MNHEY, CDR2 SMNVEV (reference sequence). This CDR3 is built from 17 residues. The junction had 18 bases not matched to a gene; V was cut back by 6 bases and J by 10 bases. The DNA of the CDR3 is TGTGCCAGCAGCACAGGGGGCGCCGGCGCGAGAAGTGTAAAACTGTTTTTT. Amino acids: CASSTGGAGARSVKLFF.